A selection of T cell receptor beta chains follows, all from one sample in a study of cytomegalovirus exposure and HLA in healthy donors. Some clones are missing from TCRdb's copy, which holds only in-frame ones; the method was immunoSEQ multiplex PCR. The sample has about 100,000 clones, 65% to 80% seen once. The sequencing sample was made of PBMCs. These receptors originate from a female donor in good health and CMV-seropositive. CDR3s leave out the opening cysteine and the closing phenylalanine or tryptophan.

v_call cdr3_aa
TRBV5-4 ASSWALGQGTEAF
TRBV19 ASSIFRTSIYEQY
TRBV2 ASRAGFGY
TRBV7-9 ASSLEVAGETDTQY
TRBV7-9 ASSLGAGQGDYGYT
TRBV30 AWDGGSGNTIY
TRBV6-5 ASSQTGNTEAF
TRBV19 ASSIEAPGNGYT
TRBV18 ASSSNRDSPLH
TRBV5-1 ASSFSDRPNTEAF
TRBV15 ATSRGQGLGDTQY